This T cell receptor (beta chain) was recovered during a study of beta chain features in type 1 diabetes. Study-level points and caveats: A moderate, significant TCRB CDR3 shortening appeared in type 1 diabetes across four CD4+ subsets. For type 1 diabetes patients, VDJ junctions showed fewer insertions and more deletions.

Every bit of the isolated RNA underwent reverse transcription, so sequencing read expressed TCRB transcripts. Sequencing was performed with immunoSEQ multiplex PCR; in TCRdb, only in-frame clones are kept and a portion is missing. Of about 260,000 clones listed, just over 20% were seen once; the top ten hold more than 0.025%. With regard to this clone: The antigen remains undetermined.

Isolation of CD4+ naive, central memory, regulatory and stem cell-like memory cells was achieved by sorting via CD45RO/CCR7/CD25/CD127/CD95/CD27. Germline CDR1 and CDR2: LNHDA and SQIVND (reference sequence). Trimming removed 6 bases from V and 0 bases from J, with 11 bases in between. This CDR3 is built from 14 residues. The TCR comes from a woman aged 40-49 years with type 1 diabetes. This sequence joins TRBV19 and TRBJ1-1, with D possibly matching TRBD1 (5 bases). What was sequenced was naive CD4+ T cells from blood. The CDR3 bases are TGTGCCAGTAGGACGGGACTGTTGAACACTGAAGCTTTCTTT. The encoded protein is CASRTGLLNTEAFF.